The sequence of this T cell receptor beta chain was determined in a study of blood T cells in healthy people across ages. Study information: Template switching picked up about one barcoded beta molecule for each two T cells.

The use of a sample-barcoded 5' primer and a J-beta primer mix characterized a second PCR of about 7 to 12 cycles. TCRdb re-derived calls from the 5' RACE reads in MiXCR, one entry per CDR3 protein. The table includes 700,000 or so distinct CDR3 sequences, around two fifths detected once. Study results and limitations: It was held that diversity estimates obtained from one million T cells represented underestimates. Naive T cell percentage showed a strong correlation with TCR beta diversity. Fewer expanded clones and more diversity marked long-lived versus aged donors.

With regard to this clonotype: The antigen remains unidentified.

The CDR3 sequence is 16 residues long. CDR1 and CDR2 from the germline V gene are DFQATT and SNEGSKA (reference sequence). Trimming cost V 0 bases and J 11 bases; bases outside gene matches: 12. The sequenced material came from blood. The receptor comes from an elderly man in good health. The V and J genes are TRBV20-1 and TRBJ2-1; 11 positions match TRBD2. This CDR3 is CSARDSGTSGRGKQFF. The CDR3 coding sequence is TGCAGTGCTAGAGATTCCGGGACTAGCGGTAGGGGCAAGCAGTTCTTC.